The 8 T cell receptor beta chains reported below all come from one sample, sequenced in a study of CD8 T cells in Susac syndrome. After extraction with the RNeasy kit, roughly 0.5 to 1 ug of the RNA was reverse transcribed using random hexamers. TCRdb ran MiXCR on the immunoSEQ multiplex PCR reads and lists one entry per CDR3 protein. The table shows 250,000 to 300,000 distinct CDR3 sequences, with approximately 84% occurring only once. Sequencing was done on a sample of CD8+ T cells from PBMCs. The receptor set was obtained from a human donor with multiple sclerosis.

The J gene is TRBJ2-1, the V gene TRBV28, with TRBD2 matching over 8 bases. The CDR3 length is 17 residues. Germline trimming cut 6 bases from V and 0 bases from J; bases unmatched to any gene: 10. The germline V gene encodes CDR1 MDHEN and CDR2 SYDVKM. This CDR3 is CASRPLAGEGSYNEQFF. CDR3 bases: TGTGCCAGCAGGCCCCTAGCGGGTGAAGGCTCCTACAATGAGCAGTTCTTC.

J is TRBJ2-1 and V is TRBV4-1, with no clear D. CDR1 is MGHRA and CDR2 is YSYEKL in the germline V gene. This CDR3 region has 13 residues. Trimming took off 0 bases at V and 8 bases at J, with 8 bases between the two ends. Here the CDR3 DNA reads TGCGCCAGCAGCCAAGAAAGATGGGATGAGCAGTTCTTC. Its protein product is CASSQERWDEQFF.

The chain links TRBV11-2 to TRBJ2-1; either TRBD1 or TRBD2 may supply D (6 bases each). This CDR3 is 12 amino acids long. V was cut by 3 bases and J by 8 bases, with 8 bases left in between. From germline, CDR1 is SGHAT and CDR2 FQNNGV. The CDR3 loop reads CASSFRGDEQFF. The CDR3 bases are TGTGCCAGCAGCTTTAGGGGGGATGAGCAGTTCTTC.

The chain carries TRBV7-8 and TRBJ1-1; D uncertain. CDR1 and CDR2 (germline): SGHVS, FQNEAQ. The length of the CDR3 is 14 residues. Trimming shortened V by 1 base and J by 7 bases, and 13 bases separated the two germline ends. The CDR3 DNA is TGTGCCAGCAGCTTAGTTGGGGAAGCGGTTGAAGCTTTCTTT. It codes for CASSLVGEAVEAFF.

The sample holds a few counts of this clonotype. V is TRBV6-1 and J is TRBJ2-3, with TRBD2 as a possible D gene (5 bases). Trimming took 4 bases from V and 0 from J, leaving 8 bases between them. Germline V CDR1 and CDR2: MNHNS, SASEGT. CDR3 length: 14 amino acids. This CDR3 reads CASSALVSTDTQYF. The CDR3 bases are TGTGCCAGCAGTGCACTAGTAAGCACAGATACGCAGTATTTT.

The rearrangement uses TRBV18 and TRBJ1-3; D gene uncertain. Germline CDR1 and CDR2: KGHSH and LQKENI. This CDR3 is built from 20 residues. Trimming took off 2 bases at V and 0 bases at J, with 23 bases between the two ends. The CDR3 nucleotides are TGTGCCAGCTCACCAGCCGTCAGGTTGACCTTCGGCCACTCTGGAAACACCATATATTTT. Its protein is CASSPAVRLTFGHSGNTIYF.

This clonotype was counted a single time. The CDR3 region is CASSLVGQGGQETQYF. DNA of the CDR3: TGCGCCAGCAGCTTGGTGGGACAGGGGGGCCAAGAGACCCAGTACTTC. V and J are TRBV5-1 and TRBJ2-5, with 11 bases lining up with TRBD1. Trimming removed 0 bases from V and 1 base from J; junction bases left unmatched: 2. This CDR3 is built from 16 residues. Per the germline V gene, CDR1 is SGHRS and CDR2 is YFSETQ.

This chain uses TRBV27 with TRBJ2-7, with a tentative D call TRBD1 (6 bases). Germline loops: CDR1 MNHEY, CDR2 SMNVEV (reference sequence). The CDR3 runs to 14 residues. The CDR3 sequence: CGSSPGQILYEQYF. DNA of the CDR3: TGTGGTTCTAGCCCGGGACAAATCCTCTACGAGCAGTACTTC.